These 26 T cell receptor beta chains came from one sample sequenced in a study of OX40 agonist ivuxolimab in advanced cancers. The data were produced by immunoSEQ multiplex PCR, yet TCRdb's version contains in-frame clones alone and is incomplete. The table lists fewer than 60,000 clones, roughly 80% of them singletons, with roughly 3.9% in the top ten. The specimen was CD4+ or CD8+ T cells sorted from blood, collected in a trial of the OX40 agonist ivuxolimab. These receptor sequences come from an adult with an advanced solid tumor such as melanoma, head and neck, liver or kidney cancer.

The rearrangement uses TRBV5-1 and TRBJ2-3; 11 bases match TRBD2. V shed 0 bases, J shed 4 bases, and the junction held 4 bases outside the gene matches. Per the germline V gene, CDR1 is SGHRS and CDR2 is YFSETQ. This CDR3 has 16 residues. The DNA for the CDR3 is TGCGCCAGCAGCTTGGGACTAGCGGGACTCGCAGATACGCAGTATTTT. Encoded protein: CASSLGLAGLADTQYF.

The gene calls are TRBV6-1 and TRBJ2-7, with TRBD2 as a possible D gene (6 bases). This CDR3 comprises 15 residues. Germline V gene sequence: CDR1 MNHNS, CDR2 SASEGT. Trimming took 8 bases from V and 2 from J, leaving 19 bases between them. DNA of the CDR3: TGTGCCAGCGGACTATTCCAGGGTGAAGCCTACGAGCAGTACTTC. Protein product: CASGLFQGEAYEQYF.

The rearrangement uses TRBV27 and TRBJ1-2; a possible D gene is TRBD1 (6 bases). Germline lookup yields CDR1 MNHEY and CDR2 SMNVEV (reference sequence). V was clipped by 8 bases and J by 5 bases, with 18 bases between them. The CDR3 runs to 14 residues. The CDR3 protein is CASGGAGRTYGYTF. In DNA, the CDR3 is TGTGCCAGCGGGGGGGCGGGGCGAACTTATGGCTACACCTTC.

The chain carries TRBV5-4 and TRBJ1-4; D is ambiguous. The V gene lost 1 base and the J gene lost 6 bases, with 16 bases spanning the gap. The V gene's germline CDR1 is SGHNT and CDR2 YYREEE (reference sequence). The CDR3 totals 16 residues. The CDR3 reads CASSLYSGGGHEKLFF. CDR3 in DNA: TGTGCCAGCAGCTTGTACAGTGGAGGAGGGCATGAAAAACTGTTTTTT. Full variable domain (rest looked up from reference TRBV5-4 and TRBJ1-4): ETGVTQSPTHLIKTRGQQVTLRCSSQSGHNTVSWYQQALGQGPQFIFQYYREEENGRGNFPPRFSGLQFPNYSSELNVNALELDDSALYLCASSLYSGGGHEKLFFGSGTQLSVL.

The chain combines TRBV2 with TRBJ1-3, with 11 bases matching TRBD1. This CDR3 has 15 amino acids. Germline-derived CDR1 and CDR2 are SNHLY and FYNNEI. V was clipped by 7 bases and J by 3 bases; unmatched bases: 5. CDR3 sequence (DNA): TGTGCCAGCACGGACAGGGGGCTAGGTGGAAACACCATATATTTT. This translates into CASTDRGLGGNTIYF.

The chain carries TRBV9 and TRBJ1-2; 12 bases are shared with TRBD1. Trimming removed 3 bases from V and 4 bases from J; junction bases left unmatched: 7. CDR1 is SGDLS, CDR2 YYNGEE, per germline. CDR3 length equals 16 residues. This chain's CDR3 is CASSGVRDRGLYGYTF. CDR3 in DNA: TGTGCCAGCAGCGGAGTCCGGGACAGGGGGCTCTATGGCTACACCTTC.

The J gene is TRBJ2-1, the V gene TRBV7-2; unclear D gene. The V and J ends lost 10 bases and 4 bases respectively, with 11 bases between them. The CDR3 is 12 residues long. Per the germline V gene, CDR1 is SGHTA and CDR2 is FQGNSA. The DNA for the CDR3 is TGTGCCACCAAACCCGAATACAATGAGCAGTTCTTC. This gives the protein CATKPEYNEQFF.

The chain carries TRBV25-1 and TRBJ2-2, with D possibly being TRBD1 (6 bases). The CDR3 length is 18 residues. CDR1 and CDR2 from the germline V gene are MGHDK and SYGVNS. Trimming pared 0 bases from V and 1 base from J, leaving 15 bases between. CDR3 sequence (DNA): TGTGCCAGCAGTGAATATCAGGGGCAGAGGAGGAACACCGGGGAGCTGTTTTTT. It translates to CASSEYQGQRRNTGELFF.

This clone was seen a handful of times. In DNA form, the CDR3 reads TGTGCCAGCAGTGCTTGGACCCGCCTTGAAGCTTTCTTT. This codes for CASSAWTRLEAFF. The V call is TRBV6-1, the J call TRBJ1-1; D is unresolved. This CDR3 has 13 residues. The V and J ends lost 4 bases and 7 bases respectively, with 13 bases between them. CDR1 is MNHNS and CDR2 is SASEGT in the germline V gene.

This chain connects TRBV7-2 to TRBJ2-3; 11 bases fit TRBD2. CDR1 SGHTA and CDR2 FQGNSA come from the germline V gene. The CDR3 covers 15 residues. The ends lost 5 bases at V and 6 bases at J; junction bases unmatched: 7. CDR3: CASSVLAGVWDTQYF. CDR3 bases: TGTGCCAGCAGCGTACTAGCGGGGGTGTGGGATACGCAGTATTTT.

The J gene is TRBJ2-1, the V gene TRBV11-3; 12 bases match TRBD2. CDR1 is SGHNT and CDR2 is YENEEA in the germline V gene. The CDR3 has 13 residues. The trim removed 5 bases at V and 9 bases at J, leaving 2 bases unmatched. CDR3: CASSPLAGGEQFF. CDR3 sequence (DNA): TGTGCCAGCAGCCCACTAGCGGGAGGTGAGCAGTTCTTC.

This clone is judged medium-sized. The rearrangement joins TRBV5-4 to TRBJ1-2; possible D gene TRBD1, 5 bases. V lost 4 bases and J lost 3, with 13 bases in between. The CDR3 spans 14 residues. Per germline, CDR1 SGHNT and CDR2 YYREEE (reference sequence). This CDR3 reads CASSALQGYYGYTF. The CDR3 DNA reads TGTGCCAGCAGCGCCCTTCAGGGCTACTATGGCTACACCTTC.

The chain has TRBV5-1 and TRBJ2-1; D is undetermined. V was clipped by 0 bases and J by 0 bases, with 10 bases between them. Germline V gene lookup returns CDR1 SGHRS and CDR2 YFSETQ. The CDR3 is made up of 16 amino acids. The CDR3 spells CASSLAWPHSYNEQFF. The CDR3 DNA reads TGCGCCAGCAGCTTGGCCTGGCCTCACTCCTACAATGAGCAGTTCTTC.

This clone was seen only once. This chain joins TRBV11-2 and TRBJ2-2, with D unclear. V lost 0 bases and J 5 bases, leaving 7 bases between the germline ends. CDR3 length equals 14 residues. Per germline, CDR1 SGHAT and CDR2 FQNNGV. CDR3 bases: TGTGCCAGCAGCTTAGACGGCGGAACCGGGGAGCTGTTTTTT. Translating gives CASSLDGGTGELFF.

J is TRBJ1-2 and V is TRBV7-9; 7 bases are a match to TRBD1. CDR3 length equals 15 residues. The V gene end was trimmed by 3 bases and the J gene end by 6 bases; junction bases not matched to a gene: 10. Germline V CDR1 and CDR2: SEHNR, FQNEAQ (reference sequence). As DNA, the CDR3 is TGTGCCAGCAGCTTCGAGACAGGGTGGTGGAATGGCTACACCTTC. It yields the protein CASSFETGWWNGYTF.

V and J are TRBV5-5 and TRBJ2-2, with 10 bases lining up with TRBD1. The V segment lost 7 bases and the J segment 3 bases; nucleotides outside the gene matches: 6. The V gene's germline CDR1 is SGHKS and CDR2 YYEKEE (reference sequence). This CDR3 contains 15 residues. CDR3 region: CASGRDRGDTGELFF. The CDR3 bases are TGTGCCAGCGGTCGGGACAGGGGTGACACCGGGGAGCTGTTTTTT.

This clone was seen a few times. The gene calls are TRBV29-1 and TRBJ1-6, with D tentatively TRBD1 (5 bases). Germline V CDR1 and CDR2: SQVTM, ANQGSEA. The CDR3 is made up of 12 amino acids. CDR3: CGAGLRDSPLHF. DNA for the CDR3: TGCGGAGCGGGCCTCAGGGATTCACCCCTCCACTTT.

V is TRBV6-5 and J is TRBJ2-1; D possibly matches TRBD1 or TRBD2 (5 bases each). Germline CDR1 reads MNHEY; CDR2 reads SVGAGI. The CDR3 length is 13 residues. V was pared by 7 bases and J by 4 bases, with 11 bases between. The CDR3 DNA follows: TGTGCCAGCACTTCGGGACCGTACAATGAGCAGTTCTTC. Translating it yields CASTSGPYNEQFF.

This chain joins TRBV5-1 and TRBJ1-2; D might be TRBD1 (5 bases). CDR1 is SGHRS, CDR2 YFSETQ, per germline. The V and J ends lost 2 bases and 3 bases respectively, with 17 bases between them. The length of the CDR3 is 16 residues. The CDR3 nucleotides read TGCGCCAGCAGCTTAGACCCGACAGCATTCTACTATGGCTACACCTTC. Encoded protein: CASSLDPTAFYYGYTF.

V is TRBV7-9 and J is TRBJ1-3, with unresolved D. The germline V gene encodes CDR1 SEHNR and CDR2 FQNEAQ (reference sequence). The CDR3 consists of 16 residues. The ends were cut back, 2 bases at V and 1 base at J, with 12 bases in the middle. The CDR3 sequence is CASSLISLGSGNTIYF. For the CDR3, the DNA is TGTGCCAGCAGCTTAATCTCCCTAGGGTCTGGAAACACCATATATTTT.

This clone was detected a few times. V is TRBV5-1 and J is TRBJ1-3, with a weak D call TRBD1 (6 bases). Trimming pared 0 bases from V and 1 base from J, leaving 8 bases between. Per the germline V gene, CDR1 is SGHRS and CDR2 is YFSETQ. The CDR3 consists of 15 residues. CDR3 loop: CASSLAGQSGNTIYF. Here the CDR3 DNA reads TGCGCCAGCAGCTTGGCCGGACAGTCTGGAAACACCATATATTTT.

This CDR3 is CASSPYRGNPYGYTF. The CDR3 nucleotides read TGCGCCAGCAGCCCTTACAGGGGGAATCCCTATGGCTACACCTTC. This chain links TRBV4-3 with TRBJ1-2; 8 bases align to TRBD1. This CDR3 spans 15 amino acids. Germline V gives CDR1 LGHNA, CDR2 YSLEER. With V trimmed by 4 bases and J by 4 bases, 8 bases remained unmatched.

The rearrangement links TRBV18 to TRBJ2-2; 7 bases match TRBD2. Germline V lookup: CDR1 KGHSH, CDR2 LQKENI. CDR3 size: 17 residues. Trimming removed 3 bases from V and 2 bases from J; junction bases left unmatched: 9. CDR3 sequence: CASSPLGAGPNTGELFF. DNA for the CDR3: TGTGCCAGCTCACCGTTAGGAGCGGGGCCCAACACCGGGGAGCTGTTTTTT.

In this sample, this clone turned up once. V and J are TRBV6-5 and TRBJ1-1; a possible D gene is TRBD1 (5 bases). Germline lookup yields CDR1 MNHEY and CDR2 SVGAGI. The CDR3 extends over 14 amino acids. V lost 6 bases and J 6 bases, leaving 17 bases between the germline ends. Here the CDR3 DNA reads TGTGCCAGCAGCCGGACAAGGTCGGCACCTGAAGCTTTCTTT. It is translated as CASSRTRSAPEAFF.

The chain carries TRBV6-1 and TRBJ2-1; TRBD2 matches 8 bases. CDR1 is MNHNS and CDR2 is SASEGT in the germline V gene. This CDR3 is built from 15 residues. J was trimmed by 7 bases and V by 2 bases; bases with no gene match: 7. Here the CDR3 reads CASSEPGGAGNEQFF. The CDR3 DNA follows: TGTGCCAGCAGTGAACCGGGGGGGGCCGGGAATGAGCAGTTCTTC.

The V gene is TRBV27, the J gene TRBJ2-7; D tentatively fits TRBD1 or TRBD2 (7 bases each). The V end was cut by 7 bases, the J end by 4 bases, with 14 bases between. The CDR3 runs 13 residues. The germline V gene has CDR1 MNHEY and CDR2 SMNVEV (reference sequence). The CDR3 coding sequence is TGTGCCAGCATTAGCAGGGGGGGGTACGAGCAGTACTTC. This sequence encodes CASISRGGYEQYF.